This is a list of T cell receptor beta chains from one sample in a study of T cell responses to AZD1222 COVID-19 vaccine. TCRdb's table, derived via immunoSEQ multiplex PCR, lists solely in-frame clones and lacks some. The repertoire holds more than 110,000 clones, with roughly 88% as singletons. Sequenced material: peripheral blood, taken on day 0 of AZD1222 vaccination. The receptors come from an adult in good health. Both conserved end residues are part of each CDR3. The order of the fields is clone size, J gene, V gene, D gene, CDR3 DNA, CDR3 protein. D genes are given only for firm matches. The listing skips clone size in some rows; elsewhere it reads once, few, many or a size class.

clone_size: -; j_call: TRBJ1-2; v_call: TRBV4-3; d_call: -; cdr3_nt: TGCGCCAGCAGCCAAGAGATCGTACCTAACTATGGCTACACCTTC; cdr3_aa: CASSQEIVPNYGYTF
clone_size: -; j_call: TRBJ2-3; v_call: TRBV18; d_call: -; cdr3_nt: TGTGCCAGCTCACCCCTCGACAGAGGACCCACAGATACGCAGTATTTT; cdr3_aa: CASSPLDRGPTDTQYF
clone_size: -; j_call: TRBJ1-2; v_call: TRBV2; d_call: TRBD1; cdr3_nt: TGTGCCAGCAAAGAACAGGGGGCCGGTGGCTACACCTTC; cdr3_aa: CASKEQGAGGYTF
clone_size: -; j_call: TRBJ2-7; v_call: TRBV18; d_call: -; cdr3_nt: TGTGCCAGCTCACCACCGAGTCAGAACGAGCAGTACTTC; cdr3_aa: CASSPPSQNEQYF
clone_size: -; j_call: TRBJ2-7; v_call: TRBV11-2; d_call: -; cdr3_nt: TGTGCCAGCAGCTTAGCTAGGTCCTACGAGCAGTACTTC; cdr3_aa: CASSLARSYEQYF
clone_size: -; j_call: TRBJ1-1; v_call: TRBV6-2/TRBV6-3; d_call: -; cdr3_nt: TGTGCCAGCAGTCCCCCGGACAGCTACACTGAAGCTTTCTTT; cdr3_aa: CASSPPDSYTEAFF
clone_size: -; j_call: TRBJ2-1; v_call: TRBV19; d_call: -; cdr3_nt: TGTGCCAGTAGTATAGGGCGCTTGTTGCACCCAACCAATGAGCAGTTCTTC; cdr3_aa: CASSIGRLLHPTNEQFF
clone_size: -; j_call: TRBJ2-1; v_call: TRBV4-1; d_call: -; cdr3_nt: TGCGCCAGCAGCCAAGAGGTCTACAACTCCTACAATGAGCAGTTCTTC; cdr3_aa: CASSQEVYNSYNEQFF
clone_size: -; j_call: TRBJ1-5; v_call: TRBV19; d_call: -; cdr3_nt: TGTGCCAGTAGTACCCAGGGCAACAACAACCCCCCAAATCAGCCCCAGCATTTT; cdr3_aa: CASSTQGNNNPPNQPQHF
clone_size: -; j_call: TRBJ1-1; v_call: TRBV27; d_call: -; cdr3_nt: TGTGCCAGCAGCCCCCTCAGGGAGAACACTGAAGCTTTCTTT; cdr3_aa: CASSPLRENTEAFF
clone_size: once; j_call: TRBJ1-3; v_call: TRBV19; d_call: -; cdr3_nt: TGTGCCAGTAGTATGTCGGCGGTCTCTGGAAACACCATATATTTT; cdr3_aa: CASSMSAVSGNTIYF
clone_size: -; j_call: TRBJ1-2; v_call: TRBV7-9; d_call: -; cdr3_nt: TGTGCCAGCAGCCCAGAGGTACAGAGATACACCTTC; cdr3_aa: CASSPEVQRYTF
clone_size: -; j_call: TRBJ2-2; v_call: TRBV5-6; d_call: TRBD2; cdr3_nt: TGTGCCAGCAGCTTGGGGGGTAGCGGGAGTTTTAACACCGGGGAGCTGTTTTTT; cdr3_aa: CASSLGGSGSFNTGELFF
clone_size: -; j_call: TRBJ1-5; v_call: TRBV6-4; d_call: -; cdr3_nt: TGTGCCAGCAGTGACTCAACCGGAGGTTGCAATCAGCCCCAGCATTTT; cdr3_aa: CASSDSTGGCNQPQHF